These 28 T cell receptor beta chains share one sample of origin, sequenced in a study of PD-1 blockade in classical Hodgkin lymphoma. Profiling relied on immunoSEQ multiplex PCR, and the TCRdb table lists in-frame clones only, not all of them. The sample lists 23,000 or so clones; around 74% were seen once. Time point indicated: cycle 4 day 1 (C4D1), after about 6 weeks of nivolumab. Every patient was affected by relapse after autologous stem cell transplantation, while exposure to brentuximab vedotin was not uniform. Sample: peripheral blood mononuclear cells (PBMCs), taken before the fourth cycle of nivolumab. The receptors here all came from a human donor with classical Hodgkin lymphoma.

V and J are TRBV11-3 and TRBJ2-7, with 7 positions matching TRBD2. This CDR3 is 14 amino acids long. From germline, CDR1 is SGHNT and CDR2 YENEEA. The V gene end was trimmed by 3 bases and the J gene end by 5 bases; junction bases not matched to a gene: 7. The CDR3 DNA reads as TGTGCCAGCAGCTTCGACGGGGGGAACGACGAGCAGTACTTC. Its protein product is CASSFDGGNDEQYF. The whole variable domain, remainder taken from reference TRBV11-3 and TRBJ2-7, is EAGVVQSPRYKIIEKKQPVAFWCNPISGHNTLYWYLQNLGQGPELLIRYENEEAVDDSQLPKDRFSAERLKGVDSTLKIQPAELGDSAVYLCASSFDGGNDEQYFGPGTRLTVT.

This clone was seen a few times. The chain is built from TRBV7-2 and TRBJ2-1; D remains unclear. Germline V gene lookup returns CDR1 SGHTA and CDR2 FQGNSA. V was pared by 1 base and J by 9 bases, with 13 bases between. The length of the CDR3 is 14 residues. CDR3 nucleotide sequence: TGTGCCAGCAGCTTAGGGGCGTCTTTTAGTGAGCAGTTCTTC. It codes for CASSLGASFSEQFF.

This chain connects TRBV7-8 to TRBJ2-2; 7 bases are a match to TRBD1. The trim removed 3 bases at V and 2 bases at J, leaving 3 bases unmatched. Germline V gene sequence: CDR1 SGHVS, CDR2 FQNEAQ. This CDR3 is 15 amino acids long. The CDR3 bases are TGTGCCAGCAGCTTCCGGGACAGCAACACCGGGGAGCTGTTTTTT. Translated: CASSFRDSNTGELFF.

This chain joins TRBV10-3 and TRBJ2-1, with 14 bases that match TRBD2. V was clipped by 9 bases and J by 8 bases; unmatched bases: 15. Looked up from germline, CDR1 is ENHRY and CDR2 is SYGVKD. The length of the CDR3 is 17 residues. CDR3 in amino acids: CAIGTGGTSGGVDEQFF. The CDR3 nucleotides read TGTGCCATTGGGACTGGGGGGACTAGCGGGGGTGTGGATGAGCAGTTCTTC.

The chain couples TRBV13 to TRBJ2-3, with 7 bases identical to TRBD2. CDR1 PRHDT and CDR2 FYEKMQ come from the germline V gene (reference sequence). This CDR3 spans 16 amino acids. V lost 4 bases to trimming and J lost 3 bases; unmatched junction nucleotides: 10. For the CDR3, the DNA is TGTGCCAGCAGCTCCGGGACTACAGAATCGACAGATACGCAGTATTTT. As protein: CASSSGTTESTDTQYF.

This clone was seen more than once but under ten times. V and J are TRBV2 and TRBJ1-2; 8 bases align to TRBD1. V shed 3 bases, J shed 4 bases, and the junction held 4 bases outside the gene matches. Per germline, CDR1 SNHLY and CDR2 FYNNEI. This CDR3 region has 14 residues. The CDR3 DNA reads as TGTGCCAGCAGTGACTCCGGGACAGGCTATGGCTACACCTTC. It yields the protein CASSDSGTGYGYTF.

The V gene is TRBV11-2, the J gene TRBJ1-4; D not certain. Germline loops: CDR1 SGHAT, CDR2 FQNNGV. V was trimmed by 1 base and J by 5 bases, leaving 11 bases between them. The CDR3 has 15 residues. The CDR3 nucleotides read TGTGCCAGCAGCTTAGCAGGTGTAAGGAATGAAAAACTGTTTTTT. Its translation: CASSLAGVRNEKLFF.

Worth noting for this clone: The limits of the CDR3 on the DNA are not certain, so only TCRdb's listed CDR3 is given. The rearrangement links TRBV6-5 to TRBJ2-1. Germline loops: CDR1 MNHEY, CDR2 SVGAGI. The CDR3 spans 11 amino acids, including both terminal residues. CDR3 in amino acids: CASSILGEQFF.

The chain combines TRBV28 with TRBJ2-1; D is perhaps TRBD2 (6 bases). Trimming stripped 8 bases from V and 12 bases from J, with 26 bases between. This CDR3 is built from 15 residues. Germline V gene lookup returns CDR1 MDHEN and CDR2 SYDVKM. The chain's CDR3 is CASVQGGAQPGRQFF. For the CDR3, the DNA is TGTGCCAGCGTCCAGGGCGGGGCACAGCCGGGAAGGCAGTTCTTC.

The chain uses TRBV4-2 and TRBJ1-1, with D perhaps TRBD1 (5 bases). Germline V gene sequence: CDR1 LGHNA, CDR2 YNFKEQ. The CDR3 has 14 residues. The ends were cut back, 5 bases at V and 5 bases at J, with 15 bases in the middle. The DNA for the CDR3 is TGTGCCAGCAGCTTAGCGGGAGGACATACTGAAGCTTTCTTT. It translates to CASSLAGGHTEAFF.

This clone was recorded a few times. Different DNA sequences within this sample yield the same CDR3. CDR3 sequence reads: CASSQGGSTDTQYF. CDR3 in DNA: TGTGCCAGCAGCCAAGGCGGGAGCACAGATACGCAGTATTTT. The chain employs TRBV11-3 and TRBJ2-3; weak D call: TRBD2 (5 bases). CDR3 length: 14 amino acids. Germline lookup yields CDR1 SGHNT and CDR2 YENEEA. With 5 bases removed from V and 0 bases from J, the gap between germline ends came to 9 bases.

The table lists this clone with a few counts. The chain combines TRBV30 with TRBJ1-2; unclear D gene. Germline assignment: CDR1 GTSNPN and CDR2 SVGIG (reference sequence). V was pared by 8 bases and J by 8 bases, with 15 bases between. The CDR3 is 11 amino acids. The CDR3 sequence: CAIAWALGYTF. CDR3 in DNA: TGTGCCATCGCCTGGGCTTTGGGCTACACCTTC.

This chain uses TRBV5-1 with TRBJ2-3; 8 bases align to TRBD2. Germline V gene sequence: CDR1 SGHRS, CDR2 YFSETQ. The trim removed 3 bases at V and 0 bases at J, leaving 6 bases unmatched. This CDR3 spans 16 amino acids. The CDR3 bases are TGCGCCAGCAGCTCCGGGGGGGGGCCCAGCACAGATACGCAGTATTTT. It specifies CASSSGGGPSTDTQYF. Combining the CDR3 with reference TRBV5-1 and TRBJ2-3 gives the whole variable domain KAGVTQTPRYLIKTRGQQVTLSCSPISGHRSVSWYQQTPGQGLQFLFEYFSETQRNKGNFPGRFSGRQFSNSRSEMNVSTLELGDSALYLCASSSGGGPSTDTQYFGPGTRLTVL.

The rearrangement links TRBV5-1 to TRBJ1-2; 8 positions match TRBD1. The CDR3 length is 14 residues. V dropped 0 bases and J dropped 2; count of bases not matched to a gene: 0. Germline V gene sequence: CDR1 SGHRS, CDR2 YFSETQ. The CDR3 DNA reads TGCGCCAGCAGCTTGGGACAGGGGAACTATGGCTACACCTTC. It translates to CASSLGQGNYGYTF. Looking up the rest from reference TRBV5-1 and TRBJ1-2 gives the full variable domain: KAGVTQTPRYLIKTRGQQVTLSCSPISGHRSVSWYQQTPGQGLQFLFEYFSETQRNKGNFPGRFSGRQFSNSRSEMNVSTLELGDSALYLCASSLGQGNYGYTFGSGTRLTVV.

The chain is built from TRBV28 and TRBJ2-3, with D unresolved. The ends were cut back, 6 bases at V and 3 bases at J, with 4 bases in the middle. CDR1 is MDHEN, CDR2 SYDVKM, per germline. The CDR3 extends over 11 amino acids. The CDR3: CASRLTDTQYF. DNA of the CDR3: TGTGCCAGCAGGTTGACAGATACGCAGTATTTT. The full variable domain, with the rest looked up from reference TRBV28 and TRBJ2-3, is DVKVTQSSRYLVKRTGEKVFLECVQDMDHENMFWYRQDPGLGLRLIYFSYDVKMKEKGDIPEGYSVSREKKERFSLILESASTNQTSMYLCASRLTDTQYFGPGTRLTVL.

The chain carries TRBV4-2 and TRBJ1-4; tentatively, D is TRBD1 (6 bases). The CDR3 contains 16 residues. Trimming removed 0 bases at V and 12 bases at J, with 20 bases between. Looked up from germline, CDR1 is LGHNA and CDR2 is YNFKEQ. Here the CDR3 DNA reads TGTGCCAGCAGCCAAGATCCCACAGGGTCTATGAGACAACTGTTTTTT. It codes for CASSQDPTGSMRQLFF.

This clone turned up a few times. The chain combines TRBV4-2 with TRBJ1-6; 10 nucleotides agree with TRBD1. Trimming cost V 1 base and J 9 bases; bases outside gene matches: 3. The CDR3 consists of 15 residues. Germline assignment: CDR1 LGHNA and CDR2 YNFKEQ. CDR3 loop: CASSQAGTGVSPLHF. CDR3 DNA sequence: TGTGCCAGCAGCCAAGCCGGGACAGGGGTTTCACCCCTCCACTTT.

This clone was detected once. CDR3 residues: CASSRDRDYGYTF. The DNA for the CDR3 is TGTGCCAGCAGCAGAGACAGGGACTATGGCTACACCTTC. This sequence joins TRBV6-5 and TRBJ1-2; 7 bases map to TRBD1. The germline CDR1 and CDR2 sequences are MNHEY and SVGAGI. The CDR3 has 13 residues. J lost 3 bases, V lost 6 bases, and 4 bases had no gene match.

V usage is TRBV11-3 and J usage is TRBJ1-3; no firm D call. V was pared by 3 bases and J by 1 base, with 4 bases between. This CDR3 is 13 amino acids long. The germline V gene has CDR1 SGHNT and CDR2 YENEEA. DNA of the CDR3: TGTGCCAGCAGCTTGGGTTCTGGAAACACCATATATTTT. Its protein product is CASSLGSGNTIYF.

Of note for this clone: A read error may account for a junction end that differs from germline. The same CDR3 is also encoded by other DNA sequences in this sample. This sequence joins TRBV29-1 and TRBJ2-6, with D possibly being TRBD1 or TRBD2 (5 bases each). The CDR3 runs 15 residues. Germline V gives CDR1 SQVTM, CDR2 ANQGSEA. The CDR3 DNA sequence: TGCAGCGCCCACTTAGGCGGAGCCGGGGCCAACGTCTTGACTTTC. This codes for CSAHLGGAGANVLTF.

The chain links TRBV28 to TRBJ2-5; weak D call: TRBD2 (7 bases). The V end lost 4 bases, the J end lost 5 bases, and 8 bases lay between the germline ends. CDR1 and CDR2 (germline): MDHEN, SYDVKM. This CDR3 has 12 residues. CDR3 protein: CASSSGGETQYF. CDR3 coding DNA: TGTGCCAGCAGTTCGGGGGGCGAGACCCAGTACTTC.

The rearrangement joins TRBV28 to TRBJ1-2; D is unclear. The CDR3 is 11 amino acids. V gave up 5 bases and J gave up 3 bases, with 4 bases separating them. From germline, CDR1 is MDHEN and CDR2 SYDVKM. CDR3 in amino acids: CASSPDYGYTF. The CDR3, as DNA: TGTGCCAGCAGTCCAGACTATGGCTACACCTTC.

This chain uses TRBV28 with TRBJ2-5; 10 bases match TRBD1. Germline-derived CDR1 and CDR2 are MDHEN and SYDVKM. The V gene end was trimmed by 6 bases and the J gene end by 4 bases; junction bases not matched to a gene: 8. There are 15 residues in the CDR3. The CDR3 spells CASRRTGGVGETQYF. CDR3 nucleotides: TGTGCCAGCAGGCGGACAGGGGGGGTAGGAGAGACCCAGTACTTC. Together with reference TRBV28 and TRBJ2-5, the CDR3 gives the full variable domain: DVKVTQSSRYLVKRTGEKVFLECVQDMDHENMFWYRQDPGLGLRLIYFSYDVKMKEKGDIPEGYSVSREKKERFSLILESASTNQTSMYLCASRRTGGVGETQYFGPGTRLLVL.

This chain joins TRBV28 and TRBJ1-1; no clear D. The germline CDR1 and CDR2 sequences are MDHEN and SYDVKM. This CDR3 contains 12 residues. Trimming stripped 5 bases from V and 4 bases from J, with 8 bases between. Here the CDR3 reads CASSPDGTEAFF. For the CDR3, the DNA is TGTGCCAGCAGTCCCGACGGCACTGAAGCTTTCTTT.

The chain couples TRBV5-6 to TRBJ2-7; D not certain. V was clipped by 0 bases and J by 1 base, with 20 bases between them. The CDR3 spans 18 residues. Germline CDR1 is SGHDT and CDR2 is YYEEEE. The CDR3 loop is CASSLEGFLALRSYEQYF. CDR3 DNA sequence: TGTGCCAGCAGCTTGGAAGGCTTTCTGGCTCTAAGGTCCTACGAGCAGTACTTC.

The chain uses TRBV5-4 and TRBJ2-1, with D unresolved. V was clipped by 0 bases and J by 4 bases, with 14 bases between them. The CDR3 is made up of 16 amino acids. CDR1 is SGHNT, CDR2 YYREEE, per germline (reference sequence). The CDR3: CASSLVSRRSYNEQFF. The DNA for the CDR3 is TGTGCCAGCAGCTTGGTCTCGCGGCGATCTTACAATGAGCAGTTCTTC.

The chain carries TRBV5-8 and TRBJ2-3; D not certain. The ends were cut back, 2 bases at V and 2 bases at J, with 15 bases in the middle. The germline V gene has CDR1 SGHTS and CDR2 YDEGEE. CDR3 length equals 16 residues. CDR3 DNA sequence: TGTGCCAGCAGCTTTAGGCGTCTGACCTCCACAGATACGCAGTATTTT. Its protein is CASSFRRLTSTDTQYF.

The rearrangement joins TRBV5-1 to TRBJ2-3; TRBD2 matches 11 bases. V lost 0 bases and J lost 3; bases outside the gene matches: 3. This CDR3 region has 16 residues. Germline CDR1 is SGHRS and CDR2 is YFSETQ. This CDR3 reads CASSLVLAGGTDTQYF. The CDR3 DNA sequence: TGCGCCAGCAGCTTGGTGCTAGCGGGGGGAACAGATACGCAGTATTTT.